This record concerns one T cell receptor (beta chain) sequence. The antigen remains unidentified. This entry comes from a study of blood T cells in healthy people across ages. This CDR3 comprises 13 residues. V was shortened by 5 bases and J by 3 bases, with 10 bases between the two germline ends. Broader study findings: It was held that diversity estimates obtained from one million T cells represented underestimates.

It was with a sample-barcoded 5' primer and a J-beta primer mix that a second PCR of roughly 7 to 12 cycles was run. TCRdb redid the calling of the 5' RACE reads with MiXCR, one entry per CDR3 protein. In the table there are approximately 850,000 distinct CDR3 sequences, 58% of which are singletons. The rearrangement joins TRBV12-3 or TRBV12-4 to TRBJ1-1, with D unresolved. This clonotype originated in a man between 25 and 39 years old in good health. Material: blood. The chain's CDR3 is CASSVSLDTEAFF. The CDR3 bases are TGTGCCAGCAGTGTATCACTCGACACTGAAGCTTTCTTT.